These 2 T cell receptor beta chains were all obtained from the same sample, sequenced in a study of cytomegalovirus exposure and HLA in healthy donors (dated by TCRdb to 2016 to 2017). The library was made by the immunoSEQ multiplex PCR assay. For the multiplex PCR, a mixture combining 60 forward primers for TCR Vbeta segments and 13 reverse primers for TCR Jbeta segments was used. TCRdb stores this immuneACCESS table with in-frame sequences only. Part of the clones is absent; in the studies checked, under half of the shortfall reflects unresolved V genes, and no reason is known for the rest. The sample contains about 170,000 clones, roughly 80% of them found a single time. The ten largest clones represent roughly 0.69% of the sample. The sequenced sample was PBMCs. The receptors here all came from a woman aged 18-30 years in good health and CMV-seronegative.

CDR3 sequence: CASSLQPLAYEQYF. CDR3 coding DNA: TGTGCCAGCAGCTTACAGCCTCTAGCTTACGAGCAGTACTTC. J is TRBJ2-7 and V is TRBV4-2; D is possibly TRBD2 (5 bases). CDR3 size: 14 residues. Trimming pared 5 bases from V and 4 bases from J, leaving 15 bases between. CDR1 and CDR2 (germline): LGHNA, YNFKEQ.

This clone was seen a handful of times. CDR3 nucleotide sequence: TGTGCCAGTAATCAAGAACAGGGAAGTGAAGCTTTCTTT. Its protein product is CASNQEQGSEAFF. The V gene is TRBV19, the J gene TRBJ1-1, with D possibly being TRBD1 (6 bases). Trimming shortened V by 7 bases and J by 7 bases, and 16 bases separated the two germline ends. This CDR3 is 13 amino acids long. Germline V gene lookup returns CDR1 LNHDA and CDR2 SQIVND (reference sequence).